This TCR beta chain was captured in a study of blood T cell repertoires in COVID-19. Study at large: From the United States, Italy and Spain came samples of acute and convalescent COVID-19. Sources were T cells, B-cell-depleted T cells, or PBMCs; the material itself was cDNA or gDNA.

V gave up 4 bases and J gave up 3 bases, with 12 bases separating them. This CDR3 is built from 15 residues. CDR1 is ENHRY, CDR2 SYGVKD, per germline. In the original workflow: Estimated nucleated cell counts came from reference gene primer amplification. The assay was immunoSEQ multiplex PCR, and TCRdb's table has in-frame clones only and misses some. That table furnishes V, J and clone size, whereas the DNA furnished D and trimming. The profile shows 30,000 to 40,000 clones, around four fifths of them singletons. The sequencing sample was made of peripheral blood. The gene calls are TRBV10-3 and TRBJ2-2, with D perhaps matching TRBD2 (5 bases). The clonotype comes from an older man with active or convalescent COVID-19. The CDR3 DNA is TGTGCCATCAGTGCTGGGGAGCTGTACACCGGGGAGCTGTTTTTT. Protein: CAISAGELYTGELFF.